The 18 T cell receptor beta chains reported below all come from one sample, sequenced in a study of T cells after yellow fever vaccination. Each CDR3 protein gets one entry after TCRdb re-called the 5' RACE reads with MiXCR. This table has some 110,000 distinct CDR3 sequences, about 7.8% appearing once. Material: CD4+ T cells sorted from PBMCs, obtained 35 to 50 days after the first yellow fever vaccination. Receptors originate from a man aged 18 to 30 who received the YFV17D yellow fever vaccine.

This clonotype was seen a few times. The chain recombines TRBV7-9 with TRBJ2-2; no clear D. V was clipped by 6 bases and J by 0 bases, with 5 bases between them. The germline CDR1 and CDR2 sequences are SEHNR and FQNEAQ (reference sequence). The CDR3 totals 13 residues. The DNA of the CDR3 is TGTGCCAGCAGAATAGCGAACACCGGGGAGCTGTTTTTT. This encodes CASRIANTGELFF.

This clonotype was observed many times. The chain carries TRBV4-2 and TRBJ2-1; 8 bases fit TRBD2. CDR1 and CDR2 (germline): LGHNA, YNFKEQ. The junction had 14 bases not matched to a gene; V was cut back by 4 bases and J by 0 bases. The CDR3 is 19 residues long. The CDR3 coding sequence is TGTGCCAGCAGCCCCCGGGGGGGGCCAGCGGGGAGCTCCTACAATGAGCAGTTCTTC. Its translation: CASSPRGGPAGSSYNEQFF.

In its sample, this clonotype was seen many times. The J gene is TRBJ2-7, the V gene TRBV27, with 8 bases fitting TRBD1. Germline V gene sequence: CDR1 MNHEY, CDR2 SMNVEV (reference sequence). The CDR3 runs to 13 residues. Trimming took 6 bases from V and 3 from J; bases not matched to a gene: 4. CDR3 sequence (DNA): TGTGCCAGCAGGGGGACAGGCTACTACGAGCAGTACGTC. Its protein product is CASRGTGYYEQYV.

This clonotype was recorded at least ten times. V is TRBV12-3 or TRBV12-4 and J is TRBJ2-1, with D perhaps matching TRBD1 (6 bases). The V end was cut by 7 bases, the J end by 3 bases, with 13 bases between. The CDR3 totals 14 residues. CDR3 DNA sequence: TGTGCCAGCACTGCAGGGGTCGGCTACAATGAGCAGTTCTTC. As protein: CASTAGVGYNEQFF.

Ten or more counts support this clonotype. J is TRBJ1-6 and V is TRBV29-1; the D gene is possibly TRBD1 (5 bases). From germline, CDR1 is SQVTM and CDR2 ANQGSEA. The CDR3 is 14 residues long. The V end was cut by 4 bases, the J end by 7 bases, with 14 bases between. CDR3 coding DNA: TGCAGCGTTGGTTGGGGGAAAGGGAATTCACCCCTCCACTTT. It translates to CSVGWGKGNSPLHF.

This clonotype showed up many times. This sequence joins TRBV7-2 and TRBJ2-1, with D possibly TRBD2 on 5 matching bases. V lost 5 bases, J lost 9 bases, and 11 bases lay in between. CDR1 and CDR2 from the germline V gene are SGHTA and FQGNSA. The CDR3 is 12 amino acids. CDR3 residues: CASSDSRGEQFF. The CDR3 DNA sequence: TGTGCCAGCAGCGACTCACGGGGTGAGCAGTTCTTC. Complete variable domain (other parts from reference TRBV7-2 and TRBJ2-1): GAGVSQSPSNKVTEKGKDVELRCDPISGHTALYWYRQSLGQGLEFLIYFQGNSAPDKSGLPSDRFSAERTGGSVSTLTIQRTQQEDSAVYLCASSDSRGEQFFGPGTRLTVL.

This clonotype was detected many times. V is TRBV11-2 and J is TRBJ2-5; D gene ambiguous. Trimming pared 1 base from V and 5 bases from J, leaving 17 bases between. Germline V gene sequence: CDR1 SGHAT, CDR2 FQNNGV. The CDR3 sequence is 16 residues long. CDR3 coding DNA: TGTGCCAGCAGCTTAGCCCCCCAGTGGTTAGGGGAGACCCAGTACTTC. Its protein is CASSLAPQWLGETQYF.

This clonotype was seen at least ten times. The V call is TRBV3-1, the J call TRBJ1-1, with unresolved D. This CDR3 contains 15 residues. Trimming took 5 bases from V and 5 from J, leaving 18 bases between them. In germline, CDR1 is LGHDT, CDR2 YNNKEL (reference sequence). The CDR3 DNA follows: TGTGCCAGCAGCGGGCGTGGCGGGGTACCGACTGAAGCTTTCTTT. This sequence encodes CASSGRGGVPTEAFF.

This clonotype was seen ten or more times. The chain uses TRBV5-1 and TRBJ1-2; possibly TRBD1 for D (5 bases). V was clipped by 3 bases and J by 0 bases, with 9 bases between them. The CDR3 has 14 residues. The V gene's germline CDR1 is SGHRS and CDR2 YFSETQ. CDR3 DNA sequence: TGCGCCAGCAGCTGGGACGGACCTAACTATGGCTACACCTTC. It specifies CASSWDGPNYGYTF.

This clonotype has only a few counts. V and J are TRBV12-3 or TRBV12-4 and TRBJ2-3; D is undetermined. The CDR3 runs to 14 residues. Trimming removed 6 bases at V and 8 bases at J, with 18 bases between. The CDR3 coding sequence is TGTGCCAGCAGCCGAAAGGGTTCTAGACTTACGCAGTATTTT. Residues: CASSRKGSRLTQYF.

To note about this clonotype: It may be a read error: a sequence one base away is much more abundant. The chain employs TRBV7-2 and TRBJ1-1; D remains ambiguous. Germline CDR1 reads SGHTA; CDR2 reads FQGNSA. V dropped 5 bases and J dropped 1 base, with 11 bases sitting between them. This CDR3 is 14 amino acids long. The CDR3 here is CASSKAQWNTEAFF. The CDR3 nucleotides are TGTGCCAGCAGCAAGGCACAATGGAACACTGAAGCTTTCTTT.

This clonotype has at least ten counts. The chain uses TRBV4-3 and TRBJ1-6; 7 nucleotides match TRBD1. CDR1 is LGHNA, CDR2 YSLEER, per germline. The CDR3 sequence is 14 residues long. V shed 2 bases, J shed 8 bases, and the junction held 3 bases outside the gene matches. In DNA, the CDR3 is TGCGCCAGCAGCCAATTTACAGGGGATTCACCCCTCCACTTT. It yields the protein CASSQFTGDSPLHF.

This clonotype was detected many times. V is TRBV3-1 and J is TRBJ1-1; D unclear. In germline, CDR1 is LGHDT, CDR2 YNNKEL (reference sequence). Trimming shortened V by 3 bases and J by 5 bases, and 10 bases separated the two germline ends. The length of the CDR3 is 13 residues. CDR3 in amino acids: CASSQGQNTEAFF. For the CDR3, the DNA is TGTGCCAGCAGCCAGGGCCAGAATACTGAAGCTTTCTTT.

This clonotype was counted ten times or more. The CDR3 DNA reads TGCGCCAGCAGCTTGCCCCGTGGGCAGTCCCAAGAGACCCAGTACTTC. Its translation: CASSLPRGQSQETQYF. V and J are TRBV5-1 and TRBJ2-5; D not certain. Germline lookup yields CDR1 SGHRS and CDR2 YFSETQ. The CDR3 runs to 16 residues. V lost 1 base and J 1 base, leaving 14 bases between the germline ends.

This clonotype occurred a few times. This rearrangement joins TRBV5-1 to TRBJ2-2; the D call may be TRBD1 or TRBD2 (5 bases each). This CDR3 has 15 residues. V lost 0 bases and J lost 7, with 13 bases in between. From germline, CDR1 is SGHRS and CDR2 YFSETQ. The CDR3 spells CASSLVGTTLGELFF. The CDR3 bases are TGCGCCAGCAGCTTGGTGGGGACGACCCTCGGGGAGCTGTTTTTT.

This clonotype has a count of ten or more. The chain recombines TRBV5-1 with TRBJ1-4, with TRBD1 identical over 10 bases. Germline V gene data show CDR1 as SGHRS and CDR2 as YFSETQ. The CDR3 loop spans 14 amino acids. V trimming: 5 bases; J trimming: 8 bases; junction bases outside the gene matches: 6. The CDR3 protein is CASRQGQGDEKLFF. The DNA of the CDR3 is TGCGCCAGCAGACAAGGACAGGGGGACGAAAAACTGTTTTTT.

This chain links TRBV7-3 with TRBJ2-5; D call uncertain. V was pared by 3 bases and J by 4 bases, with 9 bases between. The length of the CDR3 is 13 residues. Per germline, CDR1 SGHTA and CDR2 FQGTGA. DNA for the CDR3: TGTGCCAGCAGCTTGGAGCTCCTAGAGACCCAGTACTTC. Residues: CASSLELLETQYF.

This clonotype was counted many times. This rearrangement joins TRBV5-1 to TRBJ2-1; perhaps D is TRBD1 or TRBD2 (5 bases each). Per the germline V gene, CDR1 is SGHRS and CDR2 is YFSETQ. The V end lost 3 bases, the J end lost 6 bases, and 16 bases lay between the germline ends. This CDR3 has 15 amino acids. DNA of the CDR3: TGCGCCAGCAGCTCGGGGCAGGGAGACCGCAATGAGCAGTTCTTC. This encodes CASSSGQGDRNEQFF.